This TCR beta chain was recorded in a study of blood T cell repertoires in COVID-19. Study-wide context: T cells, B-cell-depleted T cells, or PBMCs supplied cDNA or gDNA.

Only one count was recorded for this clone. Under the authors' procedure: Amplified reference gene primers provided the basis for estimating nucleated cell counts. Libraries were prepared by immunoSEQ multiplex PCR; TCRdb keeps only in-frame clonotypes and omits some of them. From that table come the V and J calls and clone size; the DNA was used to work out D and trimming. This table holds approximately 57,000 clones, approximately 78% found once. CDR3 length: 14 amino acids. Germline CDR1 and CDR2: SEHNR and FQNEAQ (reference sequence). With 4 bases clipped from V and 8 bases from J, the junction kept 10 bases outside the gene matches.

This TCR was recovered from a woman aged 80 or over with acute or convalescent COVID-19. V and J are TRBV7-9 and TRBJ1-2; 7 bases map to TRBD1. The sample taken for sequencing was peripheral blood. The CDR3 reads CASSSLPTGYGYTF. CDR3 nucleotides: TGTGCCAGCAGCTCCCTCCCGACAGGGTACGGCTACACCTTC.